This T cell receptor beta chain is drawn from a study of shared clonotypes between healthy human individuals. Background on the study: The study drew on a couple of women and three men aged 18 to 49 as donors. Three plates were used per donor for CD4 naive, three for CD4 memory, two for CD8 naive and one for CD8 memory. General observations from the study: Clonotypes shared by all four sorted-subset donors had higher generation probabilities than non-shared clonotypes.

As to this clone: The antigen remains unidentified.

Germline lookup yields CDR1 MNHNS and CDR2 SASEGT. Trimming took 10 bases from V and 4 from J, leaving 14 bases between them. This CDR3 is 14 amino acids long. The authors' processing: ImmunoSEQ supplied junction-only sequences lacking quality scores, so filtering was different. Some clones are missing from TCRdb's copy, which holds only in-frame ones; the method was immunoSEQ multiplex PCR. V, J and clone size are those of that table, while D and trimming were read from the DNA. The data show more than 2 million clones, roughly 94% seen once. The sample comprised naive CD4+ T cells sorted from blood. The subset denotes: CD45RA+ positively selected. The chain uses TRBV6-1 and TRBJ2-6; D perhaps matches TRBD2 (5 bases). This clonotype was sampled from a man aged 18-30 years in good health. In DNA, the CDR3 is TGTGCCACCCGACGAGGGTCCGGGGCCAACGTCCTGACTTTC. Protein sequence: CATRRGSGANVLTF.